This T cell receptor (beta chain) appears in the sequencing data of a study of graft-versus-host responses after intestinal transplantation. Study conclusions and caveats: Subjects displaying graft-donor T cell macrochimerism possessed elevated graft-versus-host to host-versus-graft clonal ratios inside allografts. Some GvH clones appeared in ileal mucosa or blood before recipient bone marrow.

The CDR3 consists of 12 residues. The V gene's germline CDR1 is SGHDT and CDR2 YYEEEE. The V end lost 4 bases, the J end lost 5 bases, and 9 bases lay between the germline ends. Method: immunoSEQ multiplex PCR; TCRdb's copy keeps in-frame clones and lacks some. The sample records 15,000 to 20,000 clones, roughly 82% being singletons. Concerning this clone: Its antigen is as yet unknown.

V and J are TRBV5-6 and TRBJ2-5; D not certain. The receptor's source is a human patient who received an intestinal transplant, so some T cells may come from the graft donor. The source was PBMCs, collected 14 days after transplant. CDR3 nucleotide sequence: TGTGCCAGCAGCCAAGGTATCGAGACCCAGTACTTC. It specifies CASSQGIETQYF.